These T cell receptor beta chains were read from a single sample in a study of blood T cells in healthy people across ages. TCRdb re-analysed the 5' RACE reads in MiXCR, keeping a single row per CDR3 protein. The sample holds 650,000 to 800,000 distinct CDR3 sequences, around 45% seen once. Sequenced input: blood. These TCRs come from a man aged 55-75 years in good health. The CDR3 runs from the conserved cysteine through the conserved F or W. The D gene is left open where the match is weak. Clone size is stated in some rows and not others, as once, few, many or a class when expanded.

-	-	TRBJ2-1	TRBV11-2	CASSIPRGVYNEQFF	TGTGCCAGCAGCATCCCCAGAGGGGTCTACAATGAGCAGTTCTTC
-	TRBD1	TRBJ2-7	TRBV12-3/TRBV12-4	CASSFMGRQGYEQYF	TGTGCCAGCAGTTTCATGGGACGACAGGGCTACGAGCAGTACTTC
-	-	TRBJ1-5	TRBV7-2	CASRAFGNQPQHF	TGTGCCAGCAGGGCATTCGGCAATCAGCCCCAGCATTTT
few	-	TRBJ1-2	TRBV7-8	CASSQLPTGTPGYTF	TGTGCCAGCAGCCAACTCCCGACCGGGACCCCTGGCTACACCTTC
-	-	TRBJ2-1	TRBV5-5	CASSFRGAHSNFYNEQFF	TGTGCCAGCAGCTTTAGAGGGGCACACTCGAATTTCTACAATGAGCAGTTCTTC
-	TRBD1	TRBJ2-7	TRBV20-1	CSARWEQGRREQYF	TGCAGTGCTAGATGGGAACAGGGGCGGCGCGAGCAGTACTTC
few	-	TRBJ1-5	TRBV7-2	CASSLARGADQPQHF	TGTGCCAGCAGCTTAGCCAGGGGTGCCGATCAGCCCCAGCATTTT
-	-	TRBJ2-2	TRBV27	CASSFGTGNTNTGELFF	TGTGCCAGCAGTTTTGGTACCGGGAATACGAACACCGGGGAGCTGTTTTTT
few	TRBD2	TRBJ2-3	TRBV12-3/TRBV12-4	CASSGRAGADTQYF	TGTGCCAGCAGTGGCAGAGCGGGGGCGGATACGCAGTATTTT
many	-	TRBJ2-7	TRBV10-3	CAISAPGVFENEQYF	TGTGCCATCAGTGCCCCGGGAGTCTTCGAGAACGAGCAGTACTTC
-	-	TRBJ2-7	TRBV7-9	CASSGDNRSFKYF	TGTGCCAGCAGCGGGGATAACAGGTCTTTCAAGTACTTC
-	TRBD1	TRBJ1-1	TRBV7-7	CAGSPGTGPNTEAFF	TGTGCCGGCAGCCCCGGGACAGGGCCCAACACTGAAGCTTTCTTT
-	-	TRBJ1-2	TRBV7-2	CASSPDSTGKNYGYTF	TGTGCCAGCAGCCCTGATTCGACTGGGAAAAACTATGGCTACACCTTC
few	-	TRBJ2-7	TRBV12-3/TRBV12-4	CASSPDRLAYEQYF	TGTGCCAGCAGTCCGGACAGACTCGCCTACGAGCAGTACTTC
few	TRBD2	TRBJ2-5	TRBV12-3/TRBV12-4	CASSHSGTRLETQYF	TGTGCCAGCAGCCATTCGGGGACTAGGCTGGAGACCCAGTACTTC
-	-	TRBJ1-6	TRBV3-1	CASSEGQAINSPLHF	TGTGCCAGCAGCGAAGGGCAGGCGATTAATTCACCCCTCCACTTT
-	TRBD2	TRBJ2-7	TRBV24-1	CATSDSHSGGHSYEQYF	TGTGCCACCAGTGATTCCCATTCGGGAGGGCACTCCTACGAGCAGTACTTC
-	-	TRBJ2-1	TRBV28	CASMTIGGYEQFF	TGTGCCAGCATGACCATTGGGGGGTACGAGCAGTTCTTC
-	TRBD2	TRBJ2-7	TRBV27	CASSLEGRLAGVYNEQYF	TGTGCCAGCAGTTTAGAAGGGCGACTAGCGGGGGTGTACAATGAGCAGTACTTC
many	TRBD1	TRBJ2-7	TRBV9	CASSVASTGEFYEQYF	TGTGCCAGCAGCGTAGCGTCGACAGGGGAGTTTTACGAGCAGTACTTC
-	-	TRBJ2-3	TRBV4-1	CASRSGQTDTQYF	TGCGCCAGTCGGTCCGGCCAGACAGATACGCAGTATTTT
few	-	TRBJ2-7	TRBV4-1	CASSRRPPDSEVYEQYF	TGCGCCAGCAGCCGCAGGCCCCCGGACAGCGAAGTCTACGAGCAGTACTTC
-	-	TRBJ2-7	TRBV6-6	CASSDGAGWVNEQYF	TGTGCCAGCAGTGACGGAGCGGGCTGGGTTAATGAGCAGTACTTC
-	TRBD1	TRBJ2-7	TRBV6-5	CASSYSKGQGYKLRHEQYF	TGTGCCAGCAGTTACTCGAAGGGACAGGGCTACAAACTCCGTCACGAGCAGTACTTC
-	-	TRBJ2-4	TRBV6-5	CASSYSSPVSKNIQYF	TGTGCCAGCAGTTACTCGAGTCCGGTATCCAAAAACATTCAGTACTTC
-	-	TRBJ2-7	TRBV30	CAWSVFDIAYEQYF	TGTGCCTGGAGTGTCTTCGACATAGCCTACGAGCAGTACTTC
few	TRBD2	TRBJ2-3	TRBV29-1	CSVEYPHLPLAGGPHSTDTQYF	TGCAGCGTTGAATATCCCCACCTACCACTAGCGGGGGGACCTCATAGCACAGATACGCAGTATTTT
-	TRBD2	TRBJ2-2	TRBV7-2	CASSSTSAEAGELFF	TGTGCCAGCAGCTCCACTAGCGCGGAGGCCGGGGAGCTGTTTTTT
-	TRBD1	TRBJ2-7	TRBV5-1	CASSLTTIRGPEQYF	TGCGCCAGCAGCTTGACGACGATCAGGGGGCCCGAGCAGTACTTC
-	-	TRBJ1-2	TRBV3-1	CASSQGTPDGYTF	TGTGCCAGCAGCCAAGGGACCCCGGATGGCTACACCTTC
few	TRBD2	TRBJ2-3	TRBV20-1	CSALLAGGVPYSSTDTQYF	TGCAGTGCCCTCCTAGCGGGGGGGGTCCCTTATTCTAGCACAGATACGCAGTATTTT
-	TRBD1	TRBJ2-4	TRBV20-1	CSARDFGQGADIQYF	TGCAGTGCTAGAGATTTCGGACAGGGGGCGGACATTCAGTACTTC
-	TRBD1	TRBJ2-3	TRBV20-1	CSARKGSHRGGTDTQYF	TGCAGTGCTAGGAAGGGGAGCCACAGGGGGGGCACAGATACGCAGTATTTT
few	-	TRBJ2-5	TRBV2	CASSKMGGSKETQYF	TGTGCCAGCAGTAAGATGGGGGGATCTAAAGAGACCCAGTACTTC
-	TRBD1	TRBJ2-1	TRBV7-6	CASSLVRGHEQFF	TGTGCCAGCAGCTTAGTCAGGGGGCATGAGCAGTTCTTC
-	-	TRBJ2-5	TRBV11-1	CASTRLGETQYF	TGTGCCAGCACCCGATTGGGAGAGACCCAGTACTTC
-	TRBD2	TRBJ2-1	TRBV10-3	CAIRTGGSGGNYNEQFF	TGTGCCATCAGAACGGGGGGTAGCGGGGGGAATTACAATGAGCAGTTCTTC
-	-	TRBJ1-2	TRBV4-3	CASSQENSYGYTF	TGCGCCAGCAGCCAAGAGAACAGCTATGGCTACACCTTC
-	TRBD2	TRBJ2-1	TRBV20-1	CSVPGLAREQFF	TGCAGTGTCCCGGGACTAGCTCGTGAGCAGTTCTTC
-	-	TRBJ2-2	TRBV27	CASSPGQRYTGELFF	TGTGCCAGCAGCCCAGGACAGAGATACACCGGGGAGCTGTTTTTT
-	TRBD1	TRBJ2-5	TRBV20-1	CSAILDRGNQETQYF	TGCAGTGCTATTTTAGACAGGGGAAACCAAGAGACCCAGTACTTC
-	-	TRBJ1-1	TRBV6-5	CASRNGEVTEAFF	TGTGCCAGCAGGAATGGGGAGGTGACTGAAGCTTTCTTT